These 8 T cell receptor beta chains were sequenced from one sample in a study of CD8 T cells in Susac syndrome. RNA in amounts of roughly 0.5 to 1 ug was reverse transcribed with random hexamers. TCRdb redid the calling of the immunoSEQ multiplex PCR reads with MiXCR, one entry per CDR3 protein. The sample lists tens of thousands of distinct CDR3 sequences; 95% to 96% were seen once. The sequencing sample was made of CD8+ T cells from PBMCs. The receptors here all came from a human donor with Susac syndrome.

J is TRBJ2-7 and V is TRBV10-3; 8 nucleotides match TRBD1. CDR3 size: 15 residues. The germline gives CDR1 ENHRY, CDR2 SYGVKD. Trimming at V came to 1 base and at J to 0 bases, leaving 2 bases not matched to a gene. CDR3 amino acids: CAISELGQDSYEQYF. The CDR3, as DNA: TGTGCCATCAGTGAGTTGGGACAGGACTCCTACGAGCAGTACTTC.

The rearrangement uses TRBV12-5 and TRBJ2-7, with 8 bases aligning to TRBD2. Germline V lookup: CDR1 LGHNT, CDR2 FRNRAP. This CDR3 has 13 amino acids. Trimming removed 6 bases from V and 3 bases from J; junction bases left unmatched: 4. In nucleotides, the CDR3 is TGTGCTAGTGGCCCCGGGACTAGCTACGAGCAGTACTTC. Translating it yields CASGPGTSYEQYF.

This clonotype was picked up one time. The chain recombines TRBV30 with TRBJ2-6; 7 positions match TRBD2. J lost 4 bases, V lost 6 bases, and 3 bases had no gene match. This CDR3 contains 13 residues. Germline V gene sequence: CDR1 GTSNPN, CDR2 SVGIG (reference sequence). The CDR3 region is CACRGLGANVLTF. The CDR3 region has the DNA TGTGCCTGTAGGGGACTAGGGGCCAACGTCCTGACTTTC.

The chain links TRBV19 to TRBJ2-5; maybe TRBD1 (5 bases). V was pared by 6 bases and J by 5 bases, with 7 bases between. Germline assignment: CDR1 LNHDA and CDR2 SQIVND (reference sequence). CDR3 length equals 11 residues. CDR3 in DNA: TGTGCCAGTAGATGGGGCGAGACCCAGTACTTC. Protein: CASRWGETQYF.

This chain links TRBV7-9 with TRBJ2-1; no firm D call. The CDR3 length is 18 residues. Germline V gene lookup returns CDR1 SEHNR and CDR2 FQNEAQ (reference sequence). The V gene lost 3 bases and the J gene lost 6 bases, with 24 bases spanning the gap. The CDR3 loop is CASSFPPPRYQEINEQFF. For the CDR3, the DNA is TGTGCCAGCAGCTTTCCCCCTCCACGCTATCAGGAGATCAATGAGCAGTTCTTC.

This chain uses TRBV7-2 with TRBJ2-5; TRBD2 matches 8 bases. V lost 8 bases, J lost 5 bases, and 10 bases stayed unmatched. The CDR3 totals 14 residues. Germline lookup yields CDR1 SGHTA and CDR2 FQGNSA. The CDR3 bases are TGTGCCAGCGAACCCGGGGGGGCGGGGGAGACCCAGTACTTC. It yields the protein CASEPGGAGETQYF.

The chain carries TRBV12-3 or TRBV12-4 and TRBJ2-5; D possibly corresponds to TRBD1 (6 bases). This CDR3 is built from 16 residues. The V and J ends lost 4 bases and 5 bases respectively, with 20 bases between them. The CDR3 nucleotides are TGTGCCAGCAGTTCCAATTTGGCGACAGGACGGGAGACCCAGTACTTC. This gives the protein CASSSNLATGRETQYF.

The chain recombines TRBV4-3 with TRBJ2-7, with D possibly matching TRBD1 (6 bases). Germline V gives CDR1 LGHNA, CDR2 YSLEER. Trimming cost V 0 bases and J 3 bases, with 12 bases left between them. This CDR3 contains 15 residues. The CDR3, as DNA: TGCGCCAGCAGCCAAGAGGAGGACAGAAGCTACGAGCAGTACTTC. Protein product: CASSQEEDRSYEQYF.